Following are 21 T cell receptor beta chains from one sample sequenced in a study of T cell responses to AZD1222 COVID-19 vaccine. Generated by immunoSEQ multiplex PCR, the TCRdb table keeps only in-frame clones and is missing some. The table lists over 110,000 clones, about 92% of them singletons. Specimen: peripheral blood, collected on day 0 of AZD1222 vaccination. All receptors derive from an adult in good health.

The gene calls are TRBV3-1 (or the pseudogene TRBV3-2) and TRBJ2-2; tentatively, D is TRBD1 (5 bases). Trimming took 6 bases from V and 1 from J, leaving 15 bases between them. CDR3 size: 16 residues. Germline V gives CDR1 LGHDT, CDR2 YNNKEL (reference sequence). The DNA of the CDR3 is TGTGCCAGCAGTTCAGGGATCGGCGGGAACACCGGGGAGCTGTTTTTT. Residues: CASSSGIGGNTGELFF.

V and J are TRBV7-2 and TRBJ1-2; a possible D gene is TRBD1 (5 bases). The CDR3 has 16 amino acids. Germline assignment: CDR1 SGHTA and CDR2 FQGNSA. V gave up 4 bases and J gave up 1 base, with 16 bases separating them. CDR3 residues: CASSSSRLGVNYGYTF. DNA of the CDR3: TGTGCCAGCAGCTCCTCGCGGTTAGGGGTTAACTATGGCTACACCTTC.

This rearrangement joins TRBV4-3 to TRBJ1-2; TRBD1 matches at 9 bases. Germline CDR1 is LGHNA and CDR2 is YSLEER. This CDR3 spans 17 amino acids. V dropped 0 bases and J dropped 4; count of bases not matched to a gene: 9. The chain's CDR3 is CASSQDLSDRGVYGYTF. The DNA for the CDR3 is TGCGCCAGCAGCCAAGATCTTTCGGACAGGGGTGTCTATGGCTACACCTTC.

The chain employs TRBV5-1 and TRBJ1-1, with D maybe TRBD1 (5 bases). Germline lookup yields CDR1 SGHRS and CDR2 YFSETQ. The CDR3 totals 14 residues. Trimming removed 2 bases from V and 4 bases from J, with 12 bases in between. As DNA, the CDR3 is TGCGCCAGCAGCTTTACGGGGGATGGCACTGAAGCTTTCTTT. This gives the protein CASSFTGDGTEAFF.

This chain joins TRBV7-9 and TRBJ2-4, with D possibly being TRBD1 (6 bases). This CDR3 has 15 amino acids. V was shortened by 5 bases and J by 0 bases, with 11 bases between the two germline ends. The V gene's germline CDR1 is SEHNR and CDR2 FQNEAQ (reference sequence). CDR3 nucleotide sequence: TGTGCCAGCAGCAACAGGGTTTTAGCCAAAAACATTCAGTACTTC. It codes for CASSNRVLAKNIQYF.

The chain joins TRBV4-1 to TRBJ1-4; TRBD1 matches 7 bases. CDR1 is MGHRA, CDR2 YSYEKL, per germline. V was clipped by 4 bases and J by 0 bases; unmatched bases: 14. CDR3 length: 19 residues. The CDR3 DNA is TGCGCCAGCAGCCCAGTTCTAACAGGGGCCTCTGCAACTAATGAAAAACTGTTTTTT. This codes for CASSPVLTGASATNEKLFF.

The gene calls are TRBV27 and TRBJ1-1; D is undetermined. The CDR3 consists of 16 residues. Germline CDR1 reads MNHEY; CDR2 reads SMNVEV (reference sequence). V was pared by 5 bases and J by 0 bases, with 16 bases between. CDR3 DNA: TGTGCCAGCAGTAAAAATTCTTGGACGGTGAACACTGAAGCTTTCTTT. It is translated as CASSKNSWTVNTEAFF.

The chain has TRBV7-9 and TRBJ1-6; maybe TRBD1 (6 bases). This CDR3 is built from 15 residues. CDR1 is SEHNR and CDR2 is FQNEAQ in the germline V gene (reference sequence). Deletions cut 5 bases from V and 1 base from J, with 9 bases between. This chain's CDR3 is CASSPGASYNSPLHF. CDR3 in DNA: TGTGCCAGCAGCCCAGGGGCGTCCTATAATTCACCCCTCCACTTT.

The table lists this clone with a count of one. The chain carries TRBV4-2 and TRBJ2-3; tentative D call: TRBD1 (5 bases). This CDR3 has 14 residues. Trimming removed 1 base at V and 2 bases at J, with 7 bases between. Germline CDR1 and CDR2: LGHNA and YNFKEQ. The CDR3 sequence: CASSQGQNTDTQYF. The CDR3, as DNA: TGTGCCAGCAGCCAAGGACAGAACACAGATACGCAGTATTTT.

This rearrangement joins TRBV7-9 to TRBJ1-4; D is unresolved. The CDR3 runs to 14 residues. Germline CDR1 and CDR2: SEHNR and FQNEAQ (reference sequence). With 3 bases removed from V and 1 base from J, the gap between germline ends came to 6 bases. The CDR3: CASSFLGTNEKLFF. The DNA for the CDR3 is TGTGCCAGCAGCTTTTTAGGAACTAATGAAAAACTGTTTTTT.

As to this clone: A junction end diverges from the germline sequence, so it may reflect a read error. The chain uses TRBV13 and TRBJ2-3; possibly TRBD1 for D (5 bases). The CDR3 contains 14 residues. Germline values: CDR1 PRHDT, CDR2 FYEKMQ (reference sequence). As DNA, the CDR3 is TGTGCCAGCAGCCTAGGGGTAGGCGGAGATACGCAGTATTTT. Translated, it gives CASSLGVGGDTQYF.

The genes are TRBV27 and TRBJ2-7; D perhaps matches TRBD1 (6 bases). The CDR3 contains 14 residues. V was cut by 5 bases and J by 7 bases, with 18 bases left in between. Germline lookup yields CDR1 MNHEY and CDR2 SMNVEV (reference sequence). CDR3 residues: CASSLTQGHGEQYF. For the CDR3, the DNA is TGTGCCAGCAGTCTTACCCAGGGACATGGGGAGCAGTACTTC.

The gene calls are TRBV2 and TRBJ1-6, with TRBD1 identical over 7 bases. Germline CDR1 reads SNHLY; CDR2 reads FYNNEI. This CDR3 region has 15 residues. V shed 6 bases and J 5 bases; nucleotides not matched to a gene: 7. CDR3 nucleotide sequence: TGTGCCAGCAGCCCACAGGGGCCCGATAATTCACCCCTCCACTTT. Encoded protein: CASSPQGPDNSPLHF.

V usage is TRBV28 and J usage is TRBJ2-7; D gene uncertain. Trimming removed 6 bases at V and 2 bases at J, with 11 bases between. This CDR3 contains 13 residues. The V gene's germline CDR1 is MDHEN and CDR2 SYDVKM. CDR3 residues: CASSPQAAYEQYF. The CDR3 nucleotides are TGTGCCAGCAGCCCTCAGGCGGCCTACGAGCAGTACTTC.

The chain carries TRBV23-1 and TRBJ2-7; 11 positions match TRBD2. TRBV23-1 is filed as an ORF, its function uncertain. V lost 2 bases, J lost 6 bases, and 12 bases stayed unmatched. The CDR3 totals 17 residues. The CDR3 nucleotides read TGCGCCAGCAGTCAAACCCCCCTTAGCGGGAGGGCGAGCGAGCAGTACTTC. Translating gives CASSQTPLSGRASEQYF.

CDR3 nucleotides: TGTGCCAGCAGAGGATTGGGAGAGACCCAGTACTTC. It codes for CASRGLGETQYF. The V call is TRBV2, the J call TRBJ2-5; D not resolved. In germline, CDR1 is SNHLY, CDR2 FYNNEI. The CDR3 totals 12 residues. The ends were cut back, 6 bases at V and 4 bases at J, with 9 bases in the middle.

This rearrangement joins TRBV11-2 to TRBJ2-3; no clear D. The CDR3 is made up of 12 amino acids. Trimming cost V 4 bases and J 2 bases, with 4 bases left between them. Germline loops: CDR1 SGHAT, CDR2 FQNNGV. CDR3 nucleotides: TGTGCCAGCAGCTCGGACACAGATACGCAGTATTTT. Its protein product is CASSSDTDTQYF.

This rearrangement joins TRBV9 to TRBJ2-7, with D hard to call. V lost 4 bases and J lost 2, with 13 bases in between. CDR3 length equals 14 residues. CDR1 is SGDLS and CDR2 is YYNGEE in the germline V gene. The CDR3 nucleotides read TGTGCCAGCAGCCTAACGACGGATACCTACGAGCAGTACTTC. Protein sequence: CASSLTTDTYEQYF.

V and J are TRBV7-2 and TRBJ1-1; no clear D. CDR1 SGHTA and CDR2 FQGNSA come from the germline V gene. V was clipped by 4 bases and J by 5 bases, with 17 bases between them. This CDR3 has 15 amino acids. Written as DNA, the CDR3 is TGTGCCAGCAGCTCACCGATTACGGATCGAACTGAAGCTTTCTTT. Translation gives CASSSPITDRTEAFF.

The chain links TRBV7-3 to TRBJ2-5, with TRBD2 matching 14 bases. Per germline, CDR1 SGHTA and CDR2 FQGTGA. Germline trimming cut 5 bases from V and 4 bases from J; bases unmatched to any gene: 3. This CDR3 comprises 15 residues. The CDR3 DNA follows: TGTGCCAGCAGCAAGGGACTAGCGGGAGTAGAGACCCAGTACTTC. Translating gives CASSKGLAGVETQYF.

This clone has just one count. This rearrangement joins TRBV19 to TRBJ1-1, with TRBD1 matching 7 bases. After removal of 8 bases from V and 1 base from J, the junction contained 13 bases not matched to a gene. CDR3 length: 16 amino acids. CDR1 LNHDA and CDR2 SQIVND come from the germline V gene (reference sequence). The CDR3 loop reads CASGTGQPLGNTEAFF. The CDR3 DNA sequence: TGTGCCAGTGGAACGGGACAGCCCCTGGGGAACACTGAAGCTTTCTTT.